Listed below are T cell receptor beta chains from one sample, sequenced in a study of T-cell memory formation after mild COVID-19. TCRdb ran MiXCR on the 5' RACE reads and lists one entry per CDR3 protein. The repertoire holds just over 200,000 distinct CDR3 sequences, with around 9.1% as singletons. Sequenced: PBMCs or a T cell subset sorted from them (not recorded which). All receptors derive from a young man who had mild COVID-19 (a few samples of this study predate the infection). Cell type and time point are not known. Both conserved end residues are part of each CDR3.

j_call v_call cdr3_aa
TRBJ1-6 TRBV2 CASSGWIYNSPLHF
TRBJ2-2 TRBV15 CATGGENTGELFF
TRBJ1-1 TRBV24-1 CATLGTTGHTEAFF
TRBJ2-2 TRBV12-3/TRBV12-4 CASSLQGTNTGELFF
TRBJ2-1 TRBV7-9 CAIANEQFF
TRBJ2-3 TRBV5-6 CASSLGMSTVFTDTQYF
TRBJ1-1 TRBV19 CASRDRAGTEAFF
TRBJ1-2 TRBV3-1 CASSQKGAFGYTF
TRBJ2-2 TRBV20-1 CSARDGTGGTGELFF
TRBJ2-2 TRBV7-2 CASSLGQGLAGELFF
TRBJ2-4 TRBV12-3/TRBV12-4 CASSLKGGNIQYF
TRBJ1-6 TRBV20-1 CSASPGTGDSPLHF
TRBJ1-6 TRBV7-9 CASSSGEGNPYNSPLHF
TRBJ2-1 TRBV7-8 CASSSFNNEQFF
TRBJ2-1 TRBV5-1 CASALAGGSSYNEQFF
TRBJ2-3 TRBV7-6 CASRHGYGKSSTDTQYF
TRBJ2-2 TRBV6-5 CASSYHSGGQGHTGELFF
TRBJ2-7 TRBV27 CASSSIAGSYEQYF